These 24 T cell receptor beta chains originate from one sample sequenced in a study of blood T cells in healthy people across ages. Primed by a sample-barcoded 5' primer and a J-beta primer mix, a second PCR proceeded for roughly 6 to 12 cycles. TCRdb reanalysed the 5' RACE reads using MiXCR and keeps one entry per CDR3 protein. The sample comprises about 970,000 distinct CDR3 sequences, roughly half of which are singletons, and about 20% rests with the top ten. The sample was blood. Receptors were obtained from a woman aged 55-75 years in good health.

The chain has TRBV7-8 and TRBJ2-7; 11 bases are a match to TRBD2. Germline V CDR1 and CDR2: SGHVS, FQNEAQ. V was clipped by 3 bases and J by 3 bases; unmatched bases: 10. The CDR3 is 17 residues long. CDR3 in amino acids: CASSFDRLAGLGYEQYF. For the CDR3, the DNA is TGTGCCAGCAGCTTTGACCGACTAGCGGGATTAGGCTACGAGCAGTACTTC.

This clonotype has more than one count but fewer than ten. The chain uses TRBV12-3 or TRBV12-4 and TRBJ2-5; possible D gene TRBD2, 6 bases. The CDR3 consists of 16 residues. The V end lost 6 bases, the J end lost 4 bases, and 21 bases lay between the germline ends. The CDR3 bases are TGTGCCAGCAGCCGAATTCTTGAGTTGGGGGGAGAGACCCAGTACTTC. Translation gives CASSRILELGGETQYF.

V and J are TRBV12-3 or TRBV12-4 and TRBJ2-1; 10 bases are a match to TRBD1. The V and J ends lost 5 bases and 6 bases, in that order; junction bases with no gene match: 13. The CDR3 has 17 amino acids. The CDR3 DNA reads TGTGCCAGCAGTCCGGGACAGGGGAAGATTAGGGGCAATGAGCAGTTCTTC. This translates into CASSPGQGKIRGNEQFF.

This chain's CDR3 is CSSSTGGNTEAFF. The CDR3 DNA reads TGCAGCTCCTCGACAGGGGGAAACACTGAAGCTTTCTTT. The rearrangement uses TRBV29-1 and TRBJ1-1; the match to TRBD1 covers 9 bases. This CDR3 spans 13 amino acids. The trim removed 8 bases at V and 2 bases at J, leaving 6 bases unmatched. CDR1 is SQVTM, CDR2 ANQGSEA, per germline.

The chain uses TRBV7-6 and TRBJ2-3; 10 nucleotides align to TRBD2. The CDR3 is made up of 13 amino acids. In germline, CDR1 is SGHVS, CDR2 FNYEAQ. CDR3 DNA: TGTGCGGCGGGGAGCGGGAGGGGTTATACGCAGTATTTT. Amino acid sequence: CAAGSGRGYTQYF. The full variable domain, its missing parts supplied by reference TRBV7-6 and TRBJ2-3, is GAGVSQSPRYKVTKRGQDVALRCDPISGHVSLYWYRQALGQGPEFLTYFNYEAQQDKSGLPNDRFSAERPEGSISTLTIQRTEQRDSAMYRCAAGSGRGYTQYFGPGTRLTVL.

This clonotype appeared once. The rearrangement links TRBV7-9 to TRBJ1-5; D is ambiguous. The V gene's germline CDR1 is SEHNR and CDR2 FQNEAQ (reference sequence). CDR3 length: 17 amino acids. The germline V and J ends were trimmed by 1 base and 3 bases, with 16 bases remaining between them. This chain's CDR3 is CASSLGVGNRPNQPQHF. The CDR3 region has the DNA TGTGCCAGCAGCTTAGGAGTTGGCAACCGCCCCAATCAGCCCCAGCATTTT.

V usage is TRBV2 and J usage is TRBJ2-2; TRBD1 might be the D (6 bases). Per the germline V gene, CDR1 is SNHLY and CDR2 is FYNNEI. V was trimmed by 4 bases and J by 7 bases, leaving 10 bases between them. The CDR3 totals 13 residues. The chain's CDR3 is CASSGGLGGELFF. The CDR3 DNA reads as TGTGCCAGCAGTGGGGGGCTCGGCGGGGAGCTGTTTTTT.

The chain links TRBV27 to TRBJ1-6; D ambiguous. Germline-derived CDR1 and CDR2 are MNHEY and SMNVEV (reference sequence). CDR3 length: 14 amino acids. Trimming stripped 6 bases from V and 6 bases from J, with 12 bases between. Written as DNA, the CDR3 is TGTGCCAGCAGCAGTCCGGGATTTAATTCACCCCTCCACTTT. It specifies CASSSPGFNSPLHF.

This clonotype has a handful of counts. V gene TRBV5-5 combines with J gene TRBJ1-3; D might be TRBD1 (5 bases). The V end was cut by 4 bases, the J end by 4 bases, with 12 bases between. In germline, CDR1 is SGHKS, CDR2 YYEKEE (reference sequence). The CDR3 totals 14 residues. CDR3 nucleotides: TGTGCCAGCAGCCGTCAGGGAGCCGGAAACACCATATATTTT. Its protein is CASSRQGAGNTIYF.

As concerns this clonotype: A much larger clone lies a single base off, so this may be a read error. The chain combines TRBV9 with TRBJ2-5, with 11 bases identical to TRBD1. The DNA end lines up better with TRBJ2-7; the J call may be wrong. Germline CDR1 reads SGDLS; CDR2 reads YYNGEE. There are 14 residues in the CDR3. DNA for the CDR3: TGTGCCTGCAGCGCCGGGACAGGGGGCTACGAGCAGTACTTC. Translated, it gives CACSAGTGGYEQYF.

A few counts support this clonotype. The rearrangement uses TRBV3-1 and TRBJ2-7, with D unclear. The CDR3 is made up of 12 amino acids. V was trimmed by 1 base and J by 5 bases, leaving 6 bases between them. The germline CDR1 and CDR2 sequences are LGHDT and YNNKEL (reference sequence). CDR3 sequence reads: CASSQASHEQYF. CDR3 DNA sequence: TGTGCCAGCAGCCAAGCTTCCCACGAGCAGTACTTC.

This chain connects TRBV5-1 to TRBJ2-7, with D perhaps matching TRBD1 (5 bases). Per germline, CDR1 SGHRS and CDR2 YFSETQ. The CDR3 consists of 16 residues. Trimming removed 4 bases from V and 5 bases from J, with 22 bases in between. The CDR3 sequence is CASSLKHRRKTDEQYF. In nucleotides, the CDR3 is TGCGCCAGCAGCCTGAAGCACAGGAGAAAAACGGACGAGCAGTACTTC.

This chain connects TRBV25-1 to TRBJ2-1; D not resolved. The DNA end is more similar to TRBJ2-7, so the J call may be wrong. Germline CDR1 is MGHDK and CDR2 is SYGVNS. There are 16 residues in the CDR3. The CDR3 region has the DNA TGTGCCAGCAGTGAATATGGGATGGGGTCCTACAATGAGCAGTACTTC. Translation gives CASSEYGMGSYNEQYF.

J is TRBJ1-4 and V is TRBV29-1; the match to TRBD1 covers 7 bases. V lost 6 bases to trimming and J lost 7 bases; unmatched junction nucleotides: 11. Germline CDR1 and CDR2: SQVTM and ANQGSEA. This CDR3 is 14 amino acids long. The CDR3 protein is CSVEDRPSSEKLFF. The DNA for the CDR3 is TGCAGCGTAGAGGACAGGCCGAGTAGTGAAAAACTGTTTTTT.

This clonotype has more than one count but fewer than ten. The chain employs TRBV14 and TRBJ2-7; no firm D call. Between the trimmed V and J ends, which lost 4 bases and 1 base, there was a span of 11 bases. The germline V gene encodes CDR1 SGHDN and CDR2 FVKESK. There are 14 residues in the CDR3. CDR3 DNA: TGTGCCAGCAGCCGCGGACGCCCTTCCTACGAGCAGTACTTC. This codes for CASSRGRPSYEQYF.

The rearrangement links TRBV10-3 to TRBJ2-3; D is ambiguous. Germline V CDR1 and CDR2: ENHRY, SYGVKD. V lost 8 bases to trimming and J lost 0 bases, with 9 bases between them. The CDR3 is 13 residues long. The CDR3 nucleotides read TGTGCCATCGGAGTCGGGAGCACAGATACGCAGTATTTT. This codes for CAIGVGSTDTQYF.

The chain recombines TRBV7-2 with TRBJ2-7; 8 nucleotides line up with TRBD2. The CDR3 runs to 13 residues. The V segment lost 6 bases and the J segment 3 bases; nucleotides outside the gene matches: 4. Germline V lookup: CDR1 SGHTA, CDR2 FQGNSA. The CDR3 spells CASRKRESYEQYF. The CDR3 DNA sequence: TGTGCCAGCAGAAAGCGGGAGAGCTACGAGCAGTACTTC.

A few counts support this clonotype. This rearrangement joins TRBV7-8 to TRBJ2-5, with 7 bases fitting TRBD2. V lost 10 bases, J lost 1 base, and 6 bases stayed unmatched. The CDR3 loop spans 13 amino acids. In germline, CDR1 is SGHVS, CDR2 FQNEAQ. The chain's CDR3 is CATGGLFQETQYF. CDR3 DNA sequence: TGTGCCACGGGGGGACTCTTCCAAGAGACCCAGTACTTC. The full variable domain, with the rest looked up from reference TRBV7-8 and TRBJ2-5, is GAGVSQSPRYKVAKRGQDVALRCDPISGHVSLFWYQQALGQGPEFLTYFQNEAQLDKSGLPSDRFFAERPEGSVSTLKIQRTQQEDSAVYLCATGGLFQETQYFGPGTRLLVL.

The J gene is TRBJ2-5, the V gene TRBV19, with D possibly being TRBD1 or TRBD2 (6 bases each). The DNA end lines up better with TRBJ2-7; the J call may be wrong. Germline lookup yields CDR1 LNHDA and CDR2 SQIVND (reference sequence). CDR3 size: 14 residues. CDR3 DNA: TGTGCCAGTAGTATAGGGGGGGACACGTCCGAGCAGTACTTC. It codes for CASSIGGDTSEQYF.

V is TRBV6-1 and J is TRBJ1-2; 7 bases are a match to TRBD1. With 5 bases clipped from V and 13 bases from J, the junction kept 19 bases outside the gene matches. Germline CDR1 reads MNHNS; CDR2 reads SASEGT. There are 15 residues in the CDR3. Here the CDR3 reads CASSNRPGTVRGCTF. CDR3 coding DNA: TGTGCCAGCAGTAATAGACCCGGGACAGTAAGGGGATGCACCTTC.

The V gene is TRBV5-1, the J gene TRBJ2-1; no firm D call. This CDR3 region has 16 residues. Trimming shortened V by 0 bases and J by 0 bases, and 10 bases separated the two germline ends. The germline V gene encodes CDR1 SGHRS and CDR2 YFSETQ. The CDR3 bases are TGCGCCAGCAGCTTGGATGTGGCTAGCTCCTACAATGAGCAGTTCTTC. Protein sequence: CASSLDVASSYNEQFF.

The gene calls are TRBV4-1 and TRBJ2-7; perhaps TRBD2 as D (5 bases). With 1 base removed from V and 3 bases from J, the gap between germline ends came to 16 bases. The germline gives CDR1 MGHRA, CDR2 YSYEKL. The CDR3 runs 16 residues. CDR3 sequence (DNA): TGCGCCAGCAGCCAAGTGGGGAGCGGACCGGGCTACGAGCAGTACTTC. Translating gives CASSQVGSGPGYEQYF.

This clonotype was detected many times. This chain joins TRBV20-1 and TRBJ1-2; D is possibly TRBD1 (6 bases). Trimming stripped 0 bases from V and 8 bases from J, with 22 bases between. Germline CDR1 and CDR2: DFQATT and SNEGSKA (reference sequence). This CDR3 has 16 amino acids. The CDR3, as DNA: TGCAGTGCTAGAGACCCCCTCCGAAGCAGGGGTGACGGCTACACCTTC. Translation gives CSARDPLRSRGDGYTF.

This clonotype occurred a few times. V usage is TRBV12-3 or TRBV12-4 and J usage is TRBJ2-6, with 7 bases that match TRBD1. The CDR3 length is 17 residues. Unmatched junction bases numbered 9, after V lost 7 bases and J lost 0 bases. The DNA for the CDR3 is TGTGCCAGCACCCTCGGGACAGTAAGCTCTGGGGCCAACGTCCTGACTTTC. Translation: CASTLGTVSSGANVLTF.